This is a list of T cell receptor beta chains from one sample in a study of vaccination effects on CD4 cells after COVID-19. Sequenced by immunoSEQ multiplex PCR; TCRdb stores in-frame clones only, minus some. The data show tens of thousands of clones, more than 65% seen once. Their specific antigens are unknown. Source: CD4+ T cells from PBMCs cultured with HIV peptides, taken before COVID-19 vaccination. These receptor sequences come from a human donor who had a prior SARS-CoV-2 infection. Each CDR3 is given with its conserved first and last residue. Each record gives: D gene, V gene, clone size, J gene, CDR3 DNA, CDR3 protein. The D gene is left open where the match is weak. Size is omitted from some rows. Given values are once, few, many or a class for expanded clones.

-,TRBV5-4,-,TRBJ2-7,TGTGCCAGCGGTGGCAAGGGGGAAGCGGGAAACTCCTACGAGCAGTACTTC,CASGGKGEAGNSYEQYF
-,TRBV12-3/TRBV12-4,once,TRBJ1-4,TGTGCCAGCAGTTTCGGGGAAAAACTGTTTTTT,CASSFGEKLFF
-,TRBV4-1,-,TRBJ2-2,TGCGCCAGCAGCCAAGTTTTCCCCAGAACGAACACCGGGGAGCTGTTTTTT,CASSQVFPRTNTGELFF
TRBD1,TRBV18,-,TRBJ2-2,TGTGCCAGCTCACCTAGCCACAGGGGGCTAGTACCCGGGGAGCTGTTTTTT,CASSPSHRGLVPGELFF
TRBD1,TRBV18,-,TRBJ1-1,TGTGCCAGCTCAGCACTACAGGGGGCAACGTCGGACACTGAAGCTTTCTTT,CASSALQGATSDTEAFF
TRBD1,TRBV7-3,-,TRBJ1-1,TGTGCCAGCAGCTTAACGACAGGGAGCACTGAAGCTTTCTTT,CASSLTTGSTEAFF
-,TRBV6-5,-,TRBJ1-1,TGTGCCAGCACCCGTAATGTGGAGTCTGAAGCTTTCTTT,CASTRNVESEAFF
-,TRBV7-2,-,TRBJ2-5,TGTGCCAGCAGCCATGCCAGCGCGACAGGGACCCAGTACTTC,CASSHASATGTQYF
TRBD2,TRBV6-5,-,TRBJ2-1,TGTGCCAGCAGTCCGGGACTAGAGTACAATGAGCAGTTCTTC,CASSPGLEYNEQFF
TRBD2,TRBV4-3,-,TRBJ2-5,TGCGCCAGCAGCCAAGAACTACGGGGACTAGCGGGGATCTCGCAAGAGACCCAGTACTTC,CASSQELRGLAGISQETQYF